A selection of T cell receptor beta chains follows, all from one sample in a study of blood T cell repertoires in COVID-19. Some clones are missing from TCRdb's copy, which holds only in-frame ones; the method was immunoSEQ multiplex PCR. The sample yields some 190,000 clones, 88% seen once. What was sequenced was peripheral blood. These receptor sequences come from a human donor in a cohort sampled during active COVID-19. Each CDR3 is given with its conserved first and last residue. The D gene is left open where the match is weak. Clone size is shown for a subset of rows, as once, few, many or a class of expanded clone.

D gene,V gene,J gene,clone size,CDR3 protein,CDR3 DNA
TRBD1,TRBV5-1,TRBJ2-2,NA,CASSLFTGGTGELFF,TGCGCCAGCAGCCTCTTCACAGGGGGTACCGGGGAGCTGTTTTTT
TRBD1,TRBV5-4,TRBJ2-5,NA,CASGEKARGHQETQYF,TGTGCCAGCGGCGAAAAGGCCAGGGGGCATCAAGAGACCCAGTACTTC
TRBD2,TRBV4-1,TRBJ2-3,NA,CASSQIGLAGTDTQYF,TGCGCCAGCAGCCAAATAGGTCTAGCGGGCACAGATACGCAGTATTTT
NA,TRBV7-2,TRBJ1-2,NA,CASSQTANNYGYTF,TGTGCCAGCAGCCAGACAGCCAATAACTATGGCTACACCTTC
TRBD1,TRBV7-2,TRBJ2-5,NA,CASSLAPPTGGAGLETQYF,TGTGCCAGCAGCTTAGCCCCCCCGACAGGGGGCGCGGGTCTAGAGACCCAGTACTTC
NA,TRBV7-9,TRBJ1-3,once,CASSPLGGAGNTIYF,TGTGCCAGCAGCCCCCTCGGGGGGGCTGGAAACACCATATATTTT
NA,TRBV18,TRBJ1-1,once,CASSPKQVNTEAFF,TGTGCCAGCTCACCAAAGCAGGTTAACACTGAAGCTTTCTTT
TRBD2,TRBV20-1,TRBJ2-1,NA,CRGDSGDEQFF,TGCCGAGGGGATAGCGGGGACGAGCAGTTCTTC
TRBD1,TRBV6-8,TRBJ2-7,NA,CASSIPGTGGEQYF,TGTGCCAGCAGTATACCCGGGACAGGGGGTGAGCAGTACTTC
NA,TRBV2,TRBJ1-1,NA,CASSAGHLTEAFF,TGTGCCAGCAGTGCGGGACACCTCACTGAAGCTTTCTTT
NA,TRBV5-1,TRBJ1-3,NA,CASSLAQESSGNTIYF,TGCGCCAGCAGCTTGGCACAGGAGAGCTCTGGAAACACCATATATTTT
NA,TRBV13,TRBJ1-6,few,CASSRLTTAYNSPLHF,TGTGCCAGCAGCCGTTTAACGACAGCTTATAATTCACCCCTCCACTTT
NA,TRBV11-2,TRBJ2-7,NA,CASSSQGIYEQYF,TGTGCCAGCAGCTCCCAGGGTATTTACGAGCAGTACTTC
NA,TRBV5-1,TRBJ2-1,once,CASSLQLPRSNEQFF,TGCGCCAGCAGCTTGCAACTTCCGCGAAGCAATGAGCAGTTCTTC
TRBD2,TRBV4-1,TRBJ2-1,NA,CASSQGPGLVYNEQFF,TGCGCCAGCAGCCAAGGCCCGGGACTAGTCTACAATGAGCAGTTCTTC
TRBD1,TRBV29-1,TRBJ1-2,NA,CSVEGQGIPTGYTF,TGCAGCGTTGAAGGACAGGGGATACCCACGGGCTACACCTTC
TRBD2,TRBV3-1/TRBV3-2,TRBJ2-3,NA,CASSQGLAGSTDTQYF,TGTGCCAGCAGCCAAGGGCTAGCGGGGAGCACAGATACGCAGTATTTT